These 20 T cell receptor beta chains were sequenced from one sample in a study of blood T cell repertoires in COVID-19. Here immunoSEQ multiplex PCR was the method, and the copy in TCRdb shows in-frame clones only, minus some. This table has roughly 110,000 clones, approximately 81% appearing once. The sample consisted of peripheral blood. The receptors here all came from a human donor in a cohort sampled during active COVID-19.

This clone is a singleton in its sample. The CDR3: CASSSGNTEAFF. CDR3 coding DNA: TGTGCCAGCAGCTCAGGGAACACTGAAGCTTTCTTT. The V gene is TRBV5-4, the J gene TRBJ1-1; D is ambiguous. The CDR3 covers 12 residues. V lost 3 bases and J 1 base, leaving 4 bases between the germline ends. The germline CDR1 and CDR2 sequences are SGHNT and YYREEE (reference sequence).

This chain uses TRBV7-3 with TRBJ1-3, with D maybe TRBD1 (5 bases). Trimming pared 2 bases from V and 4 bases from J, leaving 18 bases between. Germline CDR1 reads SGHTA; CDR2 reads FQGTGA. The CDR3 runs 17 residues. The CDR3 loop is CASSLWGGRQGGNTIYF. CDR3 nucleotides: TGTGCCAGCAGCTTATGGGGAGGTCGTCAGGGAGGAAACACCATATATTTT.

This chain uses TRBV18 with TRBJ2-1; the match to TRBD2 covers 7 bases. Germline CDR1 reads KGHSH; CDR2 reads LQKENI. This CDR3 is built from 15 residues. With 0 bases clipped from V and 7 bases from J, the junction kept 6 bases outside the gene matches. The CDR3 spells CASSPPATSWNEQFF. The CDR3 DNA follows: TGTGCCAGCTCACCACCTGCGACTAGCTGGAATGAGCAGTTCTTC.

The V gene is TRBV28, the J gene TRBJ1-5; D perhaps matches TRBD1 (5 bases). Germline CDR1 and CDR2: MDHEN and SYDVKM. This CDR3 spans 14 amino acids. Trimming cost V 4 bases and J 3 bases, with 10 bases left between them. This CDR3 is CASSSGNANQPQHF. As DNA, the CDR3 is TGTGCCAGCAGTTCAGGGAACGCCAATCAGCCCCAGCATTTT.

The chain combines TRBV19 with TRBJ2-7; 7 nucleotides align to TRBD2. The CDR3 is made up of 16 amino acids. CDR1 LNHDA and CDR2 SQIVND come from the germline V gene (reference sequence). V was clipped by 8 bases and J by 0 bases; unmatched bases: 13. In nucleotides, the CDR3 is TGTGCCAGTGGTCCTGGGTTTGGCGGGAGCTCCTACGAGCAGTACTTC. Protein sequence: CASGPGFGGSSYEQYF. The variable domain in full, with the rest retrieved from reference TRBV19 and TRBJ2-7, is DGGITQSPKYLFRKEGQNVTLSCEQNLNHDAMYWYRQDPGQGLRLIYYSQIVNDFQKGDIAEGYSVSREKKESFPLTVTSAQKNPTAFYLCASGPGFGGSSYEQYFGPGTRLTVT.

The rearrangement uses TRBV6-2 or TRBV6-3 and TRBJ1-1; 10 bases fit TRBD1. This CDR3 contains 14 residues. The germline V gene encodes CDR1 MNHEY and CDR2 SVGEGT. The trim removed 5 bases at V and 9 bases at J, leaving 9 bases unmatched. This chain's CDR3 is CASSQPGQGRQAFF. The CDR3, as DNA: TGTGCCAGCAGTCAACCGGGACAGGGGCGTCAAGCTTTCTTT.

The chain has TRBV7-2 and TRBJ2-7; D not certain. CDR3 length: 13 amino acids. Germline loops: CDR1 SGHTA, CDR2 FQGNSA. With 3 bases removed from V and 0 bases from J, the gap between germline ends came to 6 bases. The CDR3 region is CASSFLRSYEQYF. The CDR3, as DNA: TGTGCCAGCAGCTTCCTTCGCTCCTACGAGCAGTACTTC.

This chain links TRBV2 with TRBJ2-2; 10 bases fit TRBD2. The CDR3 sequence is 16 residues long. J gave up 6 bases and V 2 bases, and 6 bases lay outside the gene matches. CDR1 is SNHLY and CDR2 is FYNNEI in the germline V gene. In DNA form, the CDR3 reads TGTGCCAGCAGTGAAATGGTCCTAGCGGGAGCCGGGGAGCTGTTTTTT. Residues: CASSEMVLAGAGELFF.

The chain recombines TRBV5-1 with TRBJ1-2, with a weak D call TRBD1 (5 bases). CDR3 length: 15 amino acids. Germline lookup yields CDR1 SGHRS and CDR2 YFSETQ. V lost 4 bases, J lost 0 bases, and 13 bases lay in between. The CDR3 nucleotides read TGCGCCAGCAGCCTGACAGTGGCAGCTAACTATGGCTACACCTTC. Its protein is CASSLTVAANYGYTF.

V usage is TRBV7-2 and J usage is TRBJ1-1, with D perhaps TRBD1 (6 bases). Germline values: CDR1 SGHTA, CDR2 FQGNSA. Trimming took 7 bases from V and 8 from J, leaving 14 bases between them. CDR3 length: 12 residues. The CDR3 loop reads CASTRGGAEAFF. DNA of the CDR3: TGTGCCAGCACCCGCGGGGGCGCGGAAGCTTTCTTT.

The chain has TRBV24-1 and TRBJ1-1; maybe TRBD1 (6 bases). V was pared by 3 bases and J by 4 bases, with 14 bases between. Germline V gene sequence: CDR1 KGHDR, CDR2 SFDVKD. The CDR3 sequence is 15 residues long. The chain's CDR3 is CATSDPRKGVTEAFF. In DNA form, the CDR3 reads TGTGCCACCAGTGATCCTCGGAAGGGGGTCACTGAAGCTTTCTTT.

The chain links TRBV28 to TRBJ1-5; D might be TRBD1 (5 bases). Looked up from germline, CDR1 is MDHEN and CDR2 is SYDVKM. CDR3 length: 13 amino acids. Between the trimmed V and J ends, which lost 8 bases and 6 bases, there was a span of 14 bases. CDR3 residues: CASRTRGAQPQHF. In nucleotides, the CDR3 is TGTGCCAGCCGGACAAGGGGCGCTCAGCCCCAGCATTTT. The variable domain in full, completed from reference TRBV28 and TRBJ1-5, reads DVKVTQSSRYLVKRTGEKVFLECVQDMDHENMFWYRQDPGLGLRLIYFSYDVKMKEKGDIPEGYSVSREKKERFSLILESASTNQTSMYLCASRTRGAQPQHFGDGTRLSIL.

This clone was seen more than once but under ten times. The chain recombines TRBV7-2 with TRBJ2-2; TRBD1 aligns across 7 bases. V lost 5 bases, J lost 6 bases, and 3 bases stayed unmatched. This CDR3 is built from 13 residues. CDR1 is SGHTA, CDR2 FQGNSA, per germline. CDR3 loop: CASSIQGSGELFF. The CDR3 region has the DNA TGTGCCAGCAGCATACAGGGGTCCGGGGAGCTGTTTTTT.

The count of this clone is one. The DNA for the CDR3 is TGTGCCATCAGTGAGGGGGTAGGGGCTTCCTACGAGCAGTACGTC. The encoded protein is CAISEGVGASYEQYV. The chain uses TRBV10-3 and TRBJ2-7, with a possible D match to TRBD1 (5 bases). The germline V gene encodes CDR1 ENHRY and CDR2 SYGVKD. The CDR3 contains 15 residues. Trimming took off 2 bases at V and 1 base at J, with 12 bases between the two ends.

The J gene is TRBJ1-2, the V gene TRBV27, with D hard to call. This CDR3 is built from 15 residues. The V end lost 6 bases, the J end lost 4 bases, and 18 bases lay between the germline ends. The V gene's germline CDR1 is MNHEY and CDR2 SMNVEV (reference sequence). CDR3 nucleotides: TGTGCCAGCAGATCGGACGGAGGGCTTGCCTATGGCTACACCTTC. It is translated as CASRSDGGLAYGYTF.

The genes are TRBV4-3 and TRBJ2-1, with 7 bases identical to TRBD1. This CDR3 has 17 amino acids. V dropped 3 bases and J dropped 8; count of bases not matched to a gene: 16. The germline gives CDR1 LGHNA, CDR2 YSLEER. The CDR3 DNA follows: TGCGCCAGCAGCCAGGAGTACAGGGGATTCTCAGGCGATGAGCAGTTCTTC. Translating it yields CASSQEYRGFSGDEQFF.

V gene TRBV6-5 combines with J gene TRBJ1-1; possible D gene TRBD1, 6 bases. The V gene lost 5 bases and the J gene lost 1 base, with 14 bases spanning the gap. This CDR3 has 15 residues. The germline gives CDR1 MNHEY, CDR2 SVGAGI. The CDR3 DNA is TGTGCCAGCAGTCAGCAGGGGATAGGGAACACTGAAGCTTTCTTT. Translating it yields CASSQQGIGNTEAFF.

J is TRBJ2-3 and V is TRBV11-2; TRBD2 might be the D (6 bases). There are 14 residues in the CDR3. Between the trimmed V and J ends, which lost 3 bases and 1 base, there was a span of 8 bases. Germline CDR1 reads SGHAT; CDR2 reads FQNNGV. This CDR3 is CASSFSGGTDTQYF. The CDR3, as DNA: TGTGCCAGCAGCTTTAGCGGAGGCACAGATACGCAGTATTTT.

CDR3 amino acids: CAWSLIASTDTQYF. The CDR3, as DNA: TGTGCCTGGAGTTTAATAGCGTCCACAGATACGCAGTATTTT. The chain joins TRBV30 to TRBJ2-3; weak D call: TRBD2 (5 bases). CDR1 is GTSNPN and CDR2 is SVGIG in the germline V gene (reference sequence). V was pared by 2 bases and J by 2 bases, with 11 bases between. The CDR3 extends over 14 amino acids.

V and J are TRBV7-9 and TRBJ2-1; 9 bases agree with TRBD2. Trimming at V came to 5 bases and at J to 0 bases, leaving 5 bases not matched to a gene. The CDR3 extends over 16 amino acids. Germline values: CDR1 SEHNR, CDR2 FQNEAQ (reference sequence). The CDR3 nucleotides read TGTGCCAGCAGCCCGACTAGCGGCAGCTCCTACAATGAGCAGTTCTTC. As protein: CASSPTSGSSYNEQFF.